These 13 T cell receptor beta chains originate from one sample sequenced in a study of CD8 T cells in ankylosing spondylitis. Each CDR3 protein gets one entry after TCRdb re-called the 5' RACE reads with MiXCR. The sample holds fewer than 200,000 distinct CDR3 sequences; about 16% are singletons and the top ten take roughly 7.7%. Sequenced material: blood, either unsorted or a sorted T cell fraction (not recorded which). The source of these receptors is a male donor with ankylosing spondylitis or in good health (not recorded which).

This clonotype showed up just a few times. The V call is TRBV12-3 or TRBV12-4, the J call TRBJ2-1; TRBD2 is a possible D gene (6 bases). This CDR3 is built from 11 residues. V was clipped by 7 bases and J by 8 bases, with 9 bases between them. CDR3 bases: TGTGCCAGCACCAGGAGGGATGAGCAGTTCTTC. Protein: CASTRRDEQFF.

This clonotype was detected many times. The chain couples TRBV5-1 to TRBJ2-2; no definite D call. Looked up from germline, CDR1 is SGHRS and CDR2 is YFSETQ. The CDR3 extends over 13 amino acids. Trimming left V 4 bases short and J 3 bases short, with 7 bases between. Here the CDR3 reads CASSPGDTGELFF. The CDR3 DNA follows: TGCGCCAGCAGCCCCGGTGACACCGGGGAGCTGTTTTTT.

This clonotype was seen just once. The junction departs from the called germline gene at one end, perhaps through a read error. V gene TRBV5-4 combines with J gene TRBJ2-1, with 15 bases matching TRBD2. The CDR3 spans 14 residues. The V gene's germline CDR1 is SGHNT and CDR2 YYREEE (reference sequence). Here the CDR3 DNA reads TGTACCAGCCCGGGACTAGCGGGAGGAAATGAGCAGTTCTTC. This translates into CTSPGLAGGNEQFF.

The chain combines TRBV9 with TRBJ1-2; D is unclear. V gave up 0 bases and J gave up 8 bases, with 17 bases separating them. The germline CDR1 and CDR2 sequences are SGDLS and YYNGEE. The CDR3 is made up of 15 amino acids. CDR3 sequence reads: CASSVDTVGVYGYTF. The CDR3 DNA is TGTGCCAGCAGCGTAGACACAGTTGGGGTATACGGCTACACCTTC.

This clonotype was recorded many times. V usage is TRBV5-1 and J usage is TRBJ2-7, with D unresolved. The CDR3 runs to 14 residues. Trimming stripped 3 bases from V and 0 bases from J, with 10 bases between. CDR1 and CDR2 (germline): SGHRS, YFSETQ. As DNA, the CDR3 is TGCGCCAGCAGCTCTACCTTAAGCTCCTACGAGCAGTACTTC. This translates into CASSSTLSSYEQYF.

In the case of this clonotype: A much larger clonotype is one base distant, so this may be a read error. This chain joins TRBV24-1 and TRBJ2-1; TRBD1 aligns across 9 bases. Germline V gives CDR1 KGHDR, CDR2 SFDVKD. V lost 10 bases and J lost 9; bases outside the gene matches: 15. This CDR3 comprises 15 residues. DNA for the CDR3: TGTGCCACGGGAAAGCCGGGACAGGGCGCCGCTGAGCAGTTCTTC. Translation gives CATGKPGQGAAEQFF.

DNA for the CDR3: TGTGCCAGCAGCTTATGGGGCAGAGATAACTATGGCTACACCTTC. Translated, it gives CASSLWGRDNYGYTF. This chain uses TRBV7-9 with TRBJ1-2, with D possibly matching TRBD1 (5 bases). The V end was cut by 2 bases, the J end by 1 base, with 11 bases between. This CDR3 has 15 residues. CDR1 and CDR2 from the germline V gene are SEHNR and FQNEAQ (reference sequence).

This clonotype was seen only a few times. The genes are TRBV12-3 or TRBV12-4 and TRBJ2-3; D is uncertain. The CDR3 has 17 amino acids. With 5 bases removed from V and 4 bases from J, the gap between germline ends came to 22 bases. CDR3 in DNA: TGTGCCAGCAGTCCCCTTCTTGGGCCCACCCTCCCAGATACGCAGTATTTT. Protein product: CASSPLLGPTLPDTQYF.

At least ten counts were recorded for this clonotype. The CDR3 protein is CASSQDQSGRTKQYF. The CDR3 DNA reads as TGCGCCAGCAGCCAAGATCAGAGCGGGAGGACAAAGCAGTATTTT. The V call is TRBV4-1, the J call TRBJ2-3, with 9 bases fitting TRBD2. Trimming cost V 0 bases and J 11 bases; bases outside gene matches: 9. Germline V gene data show CDR1 as MGHRA and CDR2 as YSYEKL. This CDR3 is built from 15 residues.

This chain connects TRBV7-9 to TRBJ2-3, with TRBD2 matching 7 bases. The CDR3 loop spans 15 amino acids. J was trimmed by 4 bases and V by 2 bases; bases with no gene match: 6. In germline, CDR1 is SEHNR, CDR2 FQNEAQ (reference sequence). The CDR3 sequence is CASSLWAGAADTQYF. As DNA, the CDR3 is TGTGCCAGCAGCTTATGGGCGGGAGCGGCAGATACGCAGTATTTT.

This sequence joins TRBV6-5 and TRBJ2-5, with a tentative D call TRBD1 (5 bases). The germline CDR1 and CDR2 sequences are MNHEY and SVGAGI. V lost 8 bases, J lost 5 bases, and 18 bases lay in between. CDR3 length equals 14 residues. The CDR3 bases are TGTGCCAGCTCCCTCCAGGGTAGGCGGGAGACCCAGTACTTC. Its protein is CASSLQGRRETQYF.

The rearrangement joins TRBV5-4 to TRBJ2-2; D is unclear. V lost 1 base and J lost 5, with 6 bases in between. This CDR3 region has 13 residues. CDR1 and CDR2 (germline): SGHNT, YYREEE (reference sequence). CDR3 sequence (DNA): TGTGCCAGCAGCTTGATGATTACCGGGGAGCTGTTTTTT. Its protein is CASSLMITGELFF.

This clonotype has at least ten counts. The chain employs TRBV29-1 and TRBJ2-5; D gene ambiguous. The CDR3 spans 14 residues. V gave up 0 bases and J gave up 4 bases, with 12 bases separating them. Germline-derived CDR1 and CDR2 are SQVTM and ANQGSEA. DNA for the CDR3: TGCAGCGTTGAAGATCCAGGATCCCGAGAGACCCAGTACTTC. The encoded protein is CSVEDPGSRETQYF.